The clone carrying this T cell receptor (beta chain) has just a few counts. What it recognizes is unknown. The time point denotes: newly diagnosed GD, antithyroid drugs for less than 3 months. Preparation of the TCR library used RNA extracted from PBMCs. The source of the sample is a study of regulatory T cells in long-lasting Graves disease. Regarding the study as a whole: Patients with persistent disease showed a bias toward TRBV28, TRBJ1-2 and TRBJ2-5.

Construction of TCR beta libraries relied on iRepertoire HTBI primers and on Arm-PCR targeting CDR3 regions. One entry per CDR3 protein, called by TCRdb with MiXCR from the multiplex PCR reads. The sample carries around 470,000 distinct CDR3 sequences, 13% to 15% recorded once. The CDR3 extends over 13 amino acids. The ends lost 3 bases at V and 6 bases at J; junction bases unmatched: 5. The germline V gene has CDR1 MDHEN and CDR2 SYDVKM. This sample was also put to use in a study of T cells in Graves' hyperthyroidism and ophthalmopathy. That paper notes: The HTBI primer set served for first-round RT-PCR of the TCR CDR3.

Sequenced material: peripheral blood mononuclear cells (PBMCs), taken at new diagnosis, from a patient treated with antithyroid drugs. This sequence joins TRBV28 and TRBJ2-7; 7 bases match TRBD2. This receptor was identified in a woman aged 45-65 years with Graves disease. The DNA for the CDR3 is TGTGCCAGCAGTTTGGGGAGGGAAGTCGAGCAGTACTTC. Translating gives CASSLGREVEQYF.